Reported below is one T cell receptor (beta chain). Its binding antigen is unknown. Base-call qualities are not available, and no considerably larger clone is one nucleotide away. This record belongs to a study of T cells after somatic rescue of genetic block (dated by TCRdb to the early 2020s). Study-level background: What the study looked at was long-term robustness, specifically in a T-cell system that came about through somatic rescue of a genetic block in T-cell development.

At the junction V is shortened by 8 bases and J by 4 bases, with 11 bases in between. Spanning cysteine to phenylalanine, the CDR3 consists of 11 amino acids. The read is trimmed to its CDR3 DNA, 33 bases read in frame from base 1. Per the germline V gene (reference sequence), DFQATT is the CDR1 and SNEGSKA is the CDR2. The method was the immunoSEQ multiplex PCR assay. The immuneACCESS repertoire file appears here via TCRdb, limited to in-frame rearrangements. These files lack a portion of the clones; in checked studies, under half of the deficit traces to unresolved V genes, and the cause of the others is not known. For this sample the table gives some 8,000 clones, of which roughly 80% were detected only once. Jointly, the top ten make up about 25% of the sample.

The sample taken for sequencing was peripheral blood mononuclear cells (PBMCs). The sequence joins TRBV20-1 to TRBJ1-2; the D gene is possibly TRBD1, with 5 bases matching. This clonotype originated in a boy between 10 and 17 years old. The sequenced DNA is TGCAGTTCCGACAGAAGCTATGGCTACACCTTC. It is translated as CSSDRSYGYTF.